These 4 T cell receptor beta chains were sequenced from one sample in a study of a mutant IDH1 vaccine in newly diagnosed glioma. The assay was immunoSEQ multiplex PCR, and TCRdb's table has in-frame clones only and misses some. This table has some 90,000 clones, more than 65% appearing once. Time point here: baseline, week 1 (first vaccination visit). Treatment of the sample: pre-vaccination baseline after standard-of-care therapy. Sequences were derived from PBMCs, sampled from a glioma patient treated with radiotherapy, temozolomide or both. The source of these receptors is a man in his forties or fifties with glioma. Some clones in this sample may be carry-over from other donors' samples.

The gene calls are TRBV4-1 and TRBJ1-2; tentatively, D is TRBD1 (6 bases). Germline CDR1 is MGHRA and CDR2 is YSYEKL. This CDR3 contains 17 residues. V shed 0 bases and J shed 5 bases, with 19 bases lying between them. The CDR3 sequence is CASSQDGTAGARYGYTF. CDR3 bases: TGCGCCAGCAGCCAAGATGGGACGGCGGGGGCGCGGTATGGCTACACCTTC.

The rearrangement uses TRBV2 and TRBJ2-7, with 7 bases lining up with TRBD2. The junction had 2 bases not matched to a gene; V was cut back by 6 bases and J by 0 bases. The V gene's germline CDR1 is SNHLY and CDR2 FYNNEI. This CDR3 region has 13 residues. DNA of the CDR3: TGTGCCAGCAGAGCGGGGAGCTCCTACGAGCAGTACTTC. Translation: CASRAGSSYEQYF.

The chain has TRBV9 and TRBJ1-2; D possibly corresponds to TRBD1 (6 bases). Trimming removed 0 bases from V and 7 bases from J, with 16 bases in between. The CDR3 consists of 15 residues. Germline V lookup: CDR1 SGDLS, CDR2 YYNGEE. The CDR3 DNA is TGTGCCAGCAGCGTAGGGAACCCGGGGGCGGCTGGCTACACCTTC. Amino acids: CASSVGNPGAAGYTF.

The chain couples TRBV7-9 to TRBJ1-5; D gene unclear. The CDR3 totals 14 residues. CDR1 is SEHNR, CDR2 FQNEAQ, per germline (reference sequence). Trimming left V 3 bases short and J 0 bases short, with 6 bases between. The CDR3 sequence: CASSFLDSNQPQHF. CDR3 in DNA: TGTGCCAGCAGCTTTTTAGATAGCAATCAGCCCCAGCATTTT. The full variable domain, its missing parts supplied by reference TRBV7-9 and TRBJ1-5, is DTGVSQNPRHKITKRGQNVTFRCDPISEHNRLYWYRQTLGQGPEFLTYFQNEAQLEKSRLLSDRFSAERPKGSFSTLEIQRTEQGDSAMYLCASSFLDSNQPQHFGDGTRLSIL.